These 5 T cell receptor beta chains were sequenced from one sample in a study of blood T cell repertoires in COVID-19. TCRdb keeps only in-frame clones here, not all; method: immunoSEQ multiplex PCR. The sample has about 57,000 clones; about four fifths are singletons. The sequenced sample was peripheral blood. The receptors here all came from a woman older than 75 with acute or convalescent COVID-19.

This clone appeared once. In DNA, the CDR3 is TGTGCCAGTAGTAGGCTGACAATACGCAACATGAACACTGAAGCTTTCTTT. It encodes CASSRLTIRNMNTEAFF. The rearrangement uses TRBV19 and TRBJ1-1; no clear D gene. CDR3 length: 17 residues. Germline V gives CDR1 LNHDA, CDR2 SQIVND (reference sequence). Trimming shortened V by 4 bases and J by 0 bases, and 18 bases separated the two germline ends.

The chain recombines TRBV30 with TRBJ2-3, with unresolved D. Germline CDR1 is GTSNPN and CDR2 is SVGIG (reference sequence). The CDR3 is made up of 10 amino acids. The V end was cut by 8 bases, the J end by 6 bases, with 9 bases between. The CDR3 nucleotides are TGTGCCCGCGGCTCTGATACGCAGTATTTT. This codes for CARGSDTQYF.

DNA of the CDR3: TGTGCCAGCAGTTCGGGACAGGGATTGTTCTTC. Its translation: CASSSGQGLFF. The chain links TRBV6-5 to TRBJ2-1; 9 bases line up with TRBD1. Germline lookup yields CDR1 MNHEY and CDR2 SVGAGI. V gave up 4 bases and J gave up 15 bases; unmatched junction bases: 4. This CDR3 is built from 11 residues.

The CDR3 coding sequence is TGTGCCACCAGCAGAGGGGGGACAGGGAATAATTCACCCCTCCACTTT. This translates into CATSRGGTGNNSPLHF. V usage is TRBV15 and J usage is TRBJ1-6; 9 positions agree with TRBD1. The CDR3 totals 16 residues. J lost 5 bases, V lost 1 base, and 3 bases had no gene match. Germline V gene sequence: CDR1 LNHNV, CDR2 YYDKDF (reference sequence).

This clone was seen a few times. V gene TRBV19 combines with J gene TRBJ2-1, with 7 bases matching TRBD2. From germline, CDR1 is LNHDA and CDR2 SQIVND (reference sequence). The CDR3 is 12 residues long. V was clipped by 4 bases and J by 8 bases; unmatched bases: 2. This chain's CDR3 is CASSKAGHEQFF. The CDR3 DNA reads TGTGCCAGTAGTAAAGCGGGACATGAGCAGTTCTTC.